This TCR beta chain came from a study of CD8+CD57+ T cells in acquired aplastic anemia. About the research overall: The mean DNA yield obtained from sorted CD4+ and CD8+ cells came to about 3 ug. Whole-study results and caveats: Significance was not reached for CD8+ Simpson's diversity between patients and controls. Patients and controls were found to share 25 to 30 CD8+ CDR3 sequences.

Comments on this clonotype: As yet, its antigen is unknown.

Investigators profiled TCR beta VDJ and CDR3 from genomic DNA template. TCRdb re-analysed the reads in MiXCR, keeping a single row per CDR3 protein. Of more than 100,000 distinct CDR3 sequences in the sample, around 48% were seen once. This TCR came from a human donor in good health, serving as a control. The sample consisted of sorted CD4+, CD8+, or CD8+CD57+ T cells (not recorded which) from PBMCs.

CDR3 region: CASSLDRSPLHF. CDR3 DNA sequence: TGTGCCAGCAGCCTCGACCGTTCACCCCTCCACTTT. The rearrangement links TRBV10-3 to TRBJ1-6; D unclear. Germline loops: CDR1 ENHRY, CDR2 SYGVKD. This CDR3 contains 12 residues. V lost 10 bases and J 9 bases, leaving 13 bases between the germline ends.